Reported below is one TCR beta chain. Antigen unknown. Random hexamers were used to reverse transcribe the RNA input (about 0.45 to 1 ug). Amplification of TCR beta CDR3 across 54 Vbeta and 13 Jbeta was performed with immunoSEQ multiplex PCR. TCRdb recomputed calls from the immunoSEQ multiplex PCR reads with MiXCR, one row per CDR3 protein. The table lists about 300,000 distinct CDR3 sequences, approximately 84% of them singletons, with about 0.11% in the top ten. Negative magnetic isolation gave CD8+ and CD4+ cells; FACS enriched CD8+ TEMRA. Per germline, CDR1 SEHNR and CDR2 FQNEAQ (reference sequence). The V segment lost 5 bases and the J segment 6 bases; nucleotides outside the gene matches: 5. This CDR3 has 13 residues. The data originate from a study of CD8 T cells in Susac syndrome. Overall study findings and caveats: It was acknowledged in the study that its TCR sequencing and HLA analysis involved a relatively small number of individuals.

This TCR was sampled from a human donor with multiple sclerosis. The V gene is TRBV7-9, the J gene TRBJ2-3; 7 bases agree with TRBD1. Sequencing was performed on CD8+ T cells from PBMCs. The CDR3 DNA reads as TGTGCCAGCAGCCCCCAACAGGGGGATACGCAGTATTTT. Protein: CASSPQQGDTQYF.